The 18 T cell receptor beta chains presented below share a single source sample, sequenced in a study of early T cells in non-severe SARS-CoV-2 infection. TCRdb reprocessed the 5' RACE reads with MiXCR, giving one entry per CDR3 protein. The sample records tens of thousands of distinct CDR3 sequences, around 13% being singletons. The material was whole blood, obtained at baseline. The source of these receptors is an adult who was a healthcare worker with PCR-confirmed SARS-CoV-2 infection or an uninfected control (not recorded which). The donor label of this sample is uncertain.

The chain links TRBV6-1 to TRBJ1-4; no clear D. This CDR3 is built from 13 residues. Trimming took 9 bases from V and 8 from J, leaving 16 bases between them. From germline, CDR1 is MNHNS and CDR2 SASEGT. CDR3 nucleotide sequence: TGTGCCAGTCACATATGGACCGGCGAAAAACTGTTTTTT. Translating it yields CASHIWTGEKLFF.

The genes are TRBV27 and TRBJ2-7; TRBD2 matches 7 bases. The CDR3 runs 14 residues. V shed 5 bases, J shed 0 bases, and the junction held 4 bases outside the gene matches. The V gene's germline CDR1 is MNHEY and CDR2 SMNVEV (reference sequence). This chain's CDR3 is CASSPRTSSYEQYV. As DNA, the CDR3 is TGTGCCAGCAGTCCACGGACTAGCTCCTACGAGCAGTACGTC.

This clonotype was seen a handful of times. The chain uses TRBV7-3 and TRBJ2-3, with TRBD2 identical over 10 bases. Germline V gene lookup returns CDR1 SGHTA and CDR2 FQGTGA. The V segment lost 5 bases and the J segment 8 bases; nucleotides outside the gene matches: 13. CDR3 length: 16 residues. The CDR3 DNA follows: TGTGCCAGCAGCACGCGAACTAGCGGGGAAGAAGGTACGCAGTATTTT. Amino acid sequence: CASSTRTSGEEGTQYF.

This clonotype was counted only a few times. The rearrangement uses TRBV9 and TRBJ2-1; 11 nucleotides match TRBD2. V shed 0 bases, J shed 5 bases, and the junction held 10 bases outside the gene matches. The CDR3 consists of 18 residues. Germline CDR1 reads SGDLS; CDR2 reads YYNGEE. Here the CDR3 DNA reads TGTGCCAGCAGCGTAGTGTCTAGCGGGGGGCCCATTAACAATGAGCAGTTCTTC. Translation gives CASSVVSSGGPINNEQFF. The full variable domain, in which reference TRBV9 and TRBJ2-1 provide the parts outside the CDR3, is DSGVTQTPKHLITATGQRVTLRCSPRSGDLSVYWYQQSLDQGLQFLIQYYNGEERAKGNILERFSAQQFPDLHSELNLSSLELGDSALYFCASSVVSSGGPINNEQFFGPGTRLTVL.

This clonotype was seen repeatedly, ten times or more. The chain carries TRBV6-6 and TRBJ1-2, with TRBD1 matching over 7 bases. The CDR3 has 11 residues. V trimming: 6 bases; J trimming: 10 bases; junction bases outside the gene matches: 5. Germline CDR1 reads MNHNY; CDR2 reads SVGAGI (reference sequence). The CDR3 region is CASSLGQIYTF. The CDR3 DNA reads TGTGCCAGCAGCCTGGGACAGATCTACACCTTC.

In its sample, this clonotype was seen a few times. The chain combines TRBV7-2 with TRBJ2-2, with 7 bases aligning to TRBD2. Germline loops: CDR1 SGHTA, CDR2 FQGNSA. Trimming removed 2 bases from V and 1 base from J; junction bases left unmatched: 4. CDR3 size: 16 residues. The CDR3 bases are TGTGCCAGCAGCTTAAGGGCTAGCGGGAACACCGGGGAGCTGTTTTTT. This sequence encodes CASSLRASGNTGELFF.

The sample holds a few counts of this clonotype. The chain couples TRBV12-3 or TRBV12-4 to TRBJ2-5; the D is unclear. The CDR3 covers 13 residues. V shed 1 base and J shed 0 bases, with 3 bases lying between them. Here the CDR3 reads CASSLGYQETQYF. The CDR3 nucleotides read TGTGCCAGCAGTTTAGGGTACCAAGAGACCCAGTACTTC.

This clonotype was observed many times. The rearrangement links TRBV29-1 to TRBJ1-1; D is undetermined. The CDR3 has 14 amino acids. Trimming took 4 bases from V and 1 from J, leaving 13 bases between them. Germline CDR1 reads SQVTM; CDR2 reads ANQGSEA. The CDR3 sequence: CSVVPTFSNTEAFF. DNA of the CDR3: TGCAGCGTTGTGCCCACCTTTTCGAACACTGAAGCTTTCTTT.

This clonotype showed up just a few times. The chain employs TRBV7-2 and TRBJ2-1, with D tentatively TRBD1 or TRBD2 (5 bases each). Germline V gives CDR1 SGHTA, CDR2 FQGNSA. The CDR3 length is 16 residues. V was clipped by 1 base and J by 2 bases, with 12 bases between them. The CDR3 DNA sequence: TGTGCCAGCAGCTTAGAAGGGACCGCCACCTACAATGAGCAGTTCTTC. As protein: CASSLEGTATYNEQFF.

The chain joins TRBV2 to TRBJ2-1; 9 positions agree with TRBD1. Unmatched junction bases numbered 10, after V lost 8 bases and J lost 5 bases. This CDR3 contains 15 residues. Germline CDR1 and CDR2: SNHLY and FYNNEI. CDR3 amino acids: CASLLWDRDDNEQFF. CDR3 in DNA: TGTGCCAGCTTACTGTGGGACAGGGACGACAATGAGCAGTTCTTC.

This clonotype showed up just a few times. The chain has TRBV5-1 and TRBJ1-6; D is perhaps TRBD1 (5 bases). Between the trimmed V and J ends, which lost 4 bases and 5 bases, there was a span of 13 bases. The CDR3 sequence is 15 residues long. Germline CDR1 reads SGHRS; CDR2 reads YFSETQ. The DNA of the CDR3 is TGCGCCAGCAGCACCTCCCAGGGAAATAATTCACCCCTCCACTTT. As protein: CASSTSQGNNSPLHF.

The gene calls are TRBV5-6 and TRBJ2-5; D is undetermined. The germline V gene encodes CDR1 SGHDT and CDR2 YYEEEE. The CDR3 loop spans 11 amino acids. V was pared by 4 bases and J by 7 bases, with 8 bases between. The CDR3 loop is CASSLKTTQYF. CDR3 DNA sequence: TGTGCCAGCAGCCTAAAGACGACCCAGTACTTC.

Note on this clonotype: It is likely a read error, because the conserved phenylalanine at the end of the CDR3 is missing. It is unclear where the CDR3 begins or ends on the DNA, so no DNA is shown, and the CDR3 is as TCRdb lists it. The V call is TRBV15, the J call TRBJ1-1; the table gives TRBD1 as D, unverified against the DNA. The CDR3 is 14 residues long, ends included. Germline CDR1 is LNHNV and CDR2 is YYDKDF (reference sequence). The CDR3 region is CATSVSGQGASFEP.

This clonotype was counted many times. The chain has TRBV6-4 and TRBJ2-1, with D perhaps TRBD2 (5 bases). V was clipped by 2 bases and J by 7 bases, with 9 bases between them. Germline V lookup: CDR1 MRHNA, CDR2 SNTAGT. CDR3 length: 13 amino acids. This CDR3 reads CASSDLGRNEQFF. In DNA, the CDR3 is TGTGCCAGCAGTGACCTGGGGAGAAATGAGCAGTTCTTC.

The chain carries TRBV15 and TRBJ2-3; the D gene is possibly TRBD1 (5 bases). V lost 4 bases and J lost 6, with 17 bases in between. CDR3 length: 15 residues. Germline CDR1 and CDR2: LNHNV and YYDKDF (reference sequence). Here the CDR3 DNA reads TGTGCCACCAGCACCGACAGACTGGTTATTGATACGCAGTATTTT. Its translation is CATSTDRLVIDTQYF.

This clonotype was observed a few times. The chain links TRBV6-1 to TRBJ1-1; D may be TRBD1 (5 bases). Per germline, CDR1 MNHNS and CDR2 SASEGT. The V and J ends lost 0 bases and 6 bases respectively, with 17 bases between them. The CDR3 loop spans 16 amino acids. The CDR3 DNA is TGTGCCAGCAGTGAAGCTTTGGGGCAGAGGTGGGCTGAAGCTTTCTTT. This codes for CASSEALGQRWAEAFF.

This clonotype appeared a few times. The chain employs TRBV19 and TRBJ2-3; TRBD2 aligns across 12 bases. V shed 5 bases, J shed 0 bases, and the junction held 15 bases outside the gene matches. This CDR3 region has 20 residues. Per the germline V gene, CDR1 is LNHDA and CDR2 is SQIVND (reference sequence). The CDR3 sequence is CASSVRLAGEIFTSTDTQYF. For the CDR3, the DNA is TGTGCCAGTAGTGTTCGACTAGCGGGGGAAATCTTTACTAGCACAGATACGCAGTATTTT.

The J gene is TRBJ2-3, the V gene TRBV3-1, with 9 bases matching TRBD2. J gave up 4 bases and V 1 base, and 3 bases lay outside the gene matches. The CDR3 spans 15 residues. Looked up from germline, CDR1 is LGHDT and CDR2 is YNNKEL (reference sequence). CDR3 coding DNA: TGTGCCAGCAGCCAAGGCGGGGGGGGCGCAGATACGCAGTATTTT. Protein: CASSQGGGGADTQYF.